The T cell receptor (beta chain) under discussion was sequenced for a study of cytomegalovirus exposure and HLA in healthy donors. The PCR employed 60 Vbeta primers together with 13 Jbeta primers. Libraries were prepared by immunoSEQ multiplex PCR; TCRdb keeps only in-frame clonotypes and omits some of them. The repertoire holds 100,000 to 150,000 clones, with 60% to 85% as singletons. The CDR3 runs to 13 residues. Study-wide findings and caveats: It was confirmed in vitro that a few of the CMV-associated chains were specific for CMV antigens.

Note on this clone: As yet, its antigen is unknown.

The chain has TRBV21-1 and TRBJ1-1; TRBD1, as called in the table, went unchecked against the DNA. TRBV21-1 is labeled a pseudogene. The sample comprised PBMCs. The sequence came from a man aged 50-59 years in good health and CMV-seronegative. The CDR3 loop reads CASSSDIETEAFF. As DNA, the CDR3 is TGTGCCAGCAGCTCCGACATCGAGACTGAAGCTTTCTTT.